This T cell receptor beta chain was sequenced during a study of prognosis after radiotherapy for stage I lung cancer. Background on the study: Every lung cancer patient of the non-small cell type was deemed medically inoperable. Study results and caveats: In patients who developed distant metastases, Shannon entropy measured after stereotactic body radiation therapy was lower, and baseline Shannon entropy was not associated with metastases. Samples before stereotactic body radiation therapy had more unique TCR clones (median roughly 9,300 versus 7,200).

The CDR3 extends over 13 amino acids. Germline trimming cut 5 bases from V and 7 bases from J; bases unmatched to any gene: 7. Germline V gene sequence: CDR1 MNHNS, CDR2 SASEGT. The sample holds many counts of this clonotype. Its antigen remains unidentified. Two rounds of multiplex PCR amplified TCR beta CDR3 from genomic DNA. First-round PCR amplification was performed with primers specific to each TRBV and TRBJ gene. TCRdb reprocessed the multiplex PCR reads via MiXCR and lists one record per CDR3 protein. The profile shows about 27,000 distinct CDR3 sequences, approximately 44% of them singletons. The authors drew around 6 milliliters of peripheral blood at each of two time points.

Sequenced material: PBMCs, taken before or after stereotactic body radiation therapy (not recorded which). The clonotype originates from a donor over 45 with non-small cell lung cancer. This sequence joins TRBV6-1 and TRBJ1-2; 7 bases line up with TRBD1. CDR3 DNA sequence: TGTGCCAGCAGTCTCCGACAGGGCTCTGGCTACACCTTC. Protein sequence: CASSLRQGSGYTF.